The 29 T cell receptor beta chains below were found in one sample sequenced in a study of T cell changes during pregnancy in multiple sclerosis. Clones were read by immunoSEQ multiplex PCR, and TCRdb kept only the in-frame ones, dropping some. The sample contains 55,000 to 85,000 clones, around nine tenths of which appear only once. The material sequenced was peripheral blood, taken in the second trimester of pregnancy. The receptors originated from a female donor with multiple sclerosis, enrolled in a pregnancy study.

The rearrangement uses TRBV6-6 and TRBJ1-5; TRBD1 is a possible D gene (6 bases). Trimming took off 4 bases at V and 0 bases at J, with 10 bases between the two ends. This CDR3 comprises 15 residues. CDR1 is MNHNY, CDR2 SVGAGI, per germline (reference sequence). In DNA form, the CDR3 reads TGTGCCAGCAGTTCGACAGGTTATAGCAATCAGCCCCAGCATTTT. As protein: CASSSTGYSNQPQHF.

This chain links TRBV30 with TRBJ1-2, with D possibly TRBD1 on 5 matching bases. Trimming pared 5 bases from V and 4 bases from J, leaving 11 bases between. CDR1 GTSNPN and CDR2 SVGIG come from the germline V gene (reference sequence). The CDR3 runs 12 residues. For the CDR3, the DNA is TGTGCCTGGTCTCAGGGAGGCTATGGCTACACCTTC. It is translated as CAWSQGGYGYTF.

J is TRBJ2-3 and V is TRBV5-5; tentative D call: TRBD2 (6 bases). CDR1 is SGHKS, CDR2 YYEKEE, per germline (reference sequence). Trimming removed 0 bases from V and 2 bases from J, with 13 bases in between. The CDR3 extends over 16 amino acids. CDR3 sequence reads: CASSLEGLSYTDTQYF. The CDR3 DNA is TGTGCCAGCAGCTTGGAGGGACTCTCATACACAGATACGCAGTATTTT. The full variable domain, in which reference TRBV5-5 and TRBJ2-3 provide the parts outside the CDR3, is DAGVTQSPTHLIKTRGQQVTLRCSPISGHKSVSWYQQVLGQGPQFIFQYYEKEERGRGNFPDRFSARQFPNYSSELNVNALLLGDSALYLCASSLEGLSYTDTQYFGPGTRLTVL.

This chain joins TRBV7-2 and TRBJ1-1, with D hard to call. The germline CDR1 and CDR2 sequences are SGHTA and FQGNSA. The V end was cut by 2 bases, the J end by 1 base, with 8 bases between. The CDR3 loop spans 14 amino acids. CDR3 sequence (DNA): TGTGCCAGCAGCTTAAATCGGGGGAACACTGAAGCTTTCTTT. Translating gives CASSLNRGNTEAFF.

The gene calls are TRBV7-6 and TRBJ1-6; the D is unclear. Germline V lookup: CDR1 SGHVS, CDR2 FNYEAQ. V was clipped by 5 bases and J by 7 bases, with 12 bases between them. CDR3 length: 14 amino acids. The CDR3 spells CASSPGSQNSPLHF. Here the CDR3 DNA reads TGTGCCAGCAGCCCCGGGTCTCAGAATTCACCCCTCCACTTT.

V gene TRBV7-9 combines with J gene TRBJ1-1, with 11 positions matching TRBD1. Germline CDR1 is SEHNR and CDR2 is FQNEAQ (reference sequence). This CDR3 contains 15 residues. J was trimmed by 3 bases and V by 0 bases; bases with no gene match: 0. DNA for the CDR3: TGTGCCAGCAGCTTAGCGGGACAGGGGGACACTGAAGCTTTCTTT. Its protein product is CASSLAGQGDTEAFF.

This chain connects TRBV30 to TRBJ1-2; 10 nucleotides match TRBD1. J gave up 4 bases and V 8 bases, and 7 bases lay outside the gene matches. Germline loops: CDR1 GTSNPN, CDR2 SVGIG (reference sequence). The length of the CDR3 is 13 residues. The CDR3 DNA reads as TGTGCCGGGACCGGGACAGGGGCCTATGGCTACACCTTC. Translation gives CAGTGTGAYGYTF.

The V and J genes are TRBV7-2 and TRBJ2-3, with 9 nucleotides matching TRBD2. CDR3 length: 13 residues. Germline-derived CDR1 and CDR2 are SGHTA and FQGNSA. CDR3 region: CASGRGGLDTQYF. The DNA for the CDR3 is TGTGCAAGCGGGCGGGGGGGCCTAGATACGCAGTATTTT.

The chain joins TRBV28 to TRBJ2-3, with a tentative D call TRBD2 (5 bases). The CDR3 is 14 residues long. With 2 bases removed from V and 1 base from J, the gap between germline ends came to 7 bases. Germline CDR1 is MDHEN and CDR2 is SYDVKM. CDR3 protein: CASSLVSGTDTQYF. The CDR3 DNA reads as TGTGCCAGCAGTTTAGTTAGCGGCACAGATACGCAGTATTTT.

The chain combines TRBV29-1 with TRBJ2-1; a weak D match, TRBD2 (6 bases). V was pared by 2 bases and J by 5 bases, with 16 bases between. Germline lookup yields CDR1 SQVTM and CDR2 ANQGSEA. This CDR3 has 15 residues. The CDR3 here is CSVELPGDANNEQFF. CDR3 bases: TGCAGCGTTGAACTACCGGGAGACGCTAACAATGAGCAGTTCTTC.

This rearrangement joins TRBV10-3 to TRBJ2-7; a possible D gene is TRBD1 (6 bases). Germline lookup yields CDR1 ENHRY and CDR2 SYGVKD. Trimming took 6 bases from V and 2 from J, leaving 11 bases between them. There are 13 residues in the CDR3. The CDR3 loop reads CAIRRTDTYEQYF. As DNA, the CDR3 is TGTGCCATCAGACGGACAGATACCTACGAGCAGTACTTC.

The rearrangement uses TRBV2 and TRBJ1-4; D gene ambiguous. Trimming took 7 bases from V and 2 from J, leaving 11 bases between them. CDR1 is SNHLY and CDR2 is FYNNEI in the germline V gene. The CDR3 has 14 residues. The CDR3 bases are TGTGCCAGCAACCCAGGTGTGACTAATGAAAAACTGTTTTTT. Translating gives CASNPGVTNEKLFF.

The chain employs TRBV4-1 and TRBJ2-1, with 8 bases identical to TRBD2. The CDR3 spans 15 residues. Germline assignment: CDR1 MGHRA and CDR2 YSYEKL. Unmatched junction bases numbered 9, after V lost 6 bases and J lost 5 bases. DNA for the CDR3: TGCGCCAGCAGAGCCTTGGGTAGCGGGAACAATGAGCAGTTCTTC. Its translation: CASRALGSGNNEQFF.

This rearrangement joins TRBV6-1 to TRBJ1-3; D possibly corresponds to TRBD1 (5 bases). Germline lookup yields CDR1 MNHNS and CDR2 SASEGT. V shed 7 bases and J shed 4 bases, with 14 bases lying between them. The CDR3 contains 14 residues. The CDR3 coding sequence is TGTGCCAGCAATGTGGGGGGATCCGGAAACACCATATATTTT. Translation: CASNVGGSGNTIYF.

The chain employs TRBV4-1 and TRBJ2-7, with 11 bases aligning to TRBD2. Per the germline V gene, CDR1 is MGHRA and CDR2 is YSYEKL. This CDR3 region has 15 residues. V lost 5 bases and J lost 4; bases outside the gene matches: 7. The CDR3 reads CASSTRLAGSYEQYF. The DNA of the CDR3 is TGCGCCAGCAGCACAAGACTAGCGGGATCGTACGAGCAGTACTTC.

The chain joins TRBV10-3 to TRBJ2-7, with 8 bases lining up with TRBD1. The V gene's germline CDR1 is ENHRY and CDR2 SYGVKD. V shed 2 bases and J 2 bases; nucleotides not matched to a gene: 5. The CDR3 runs to 15 residues. The CDR3 loop is CAISETGTGAYEQYF. The DNA of the CDR3 is TGTGCCATCAGTGAGACCGGGACAGGCGCCTACGAGCAGTACTTC.

The chain combines TRBV5-1 with TRBJ1-5, with 9 positions matching TRBD1. After removal of 4 bases from V and 5 bases from J, the junction contained 4 bases not matched to a gene. CDR3 length: 14 residues. Germline CDR1 SGHRS, CDR2 YFSETQ. The DNA of the CDR3 is TGCGCCAGCAGCGTGGGACAGGGAGATCAGCCCCAGCATTTT. Its translation: CASSVGQGDQPQHF.

The chain is built from TRBV6-6 and TRBJ2-3, with 11 bases lining up with TRBD1. Looked up from germline, CDR1 is MNHNY and CDR2 is SVGAGI (reference sequence). The CDR3 runs to 15 residues. Trimming at V came to 3 bases and at J to 4 bases, leaving 3 bases not matched to a gene. As DNA, the CDR3 is TGTGCCAGCAGTTATCAGGGACAGGGGGCAGATACGCAGTATTTT. It encodes CASSYQGQGADTQYF.

This clone was seen only once. The chain carries TRBV11-2 and TRBJ2-7; 10 nucleotides agree with TRBD1. Looked up from germline, CDR1 is SGHAT and CDR2 is FQNNGV. V shed 6 bases and J 7 bases; nucleotides not matched to a gene: 12. The CDR3 is 15 residues long. The CDR3 nucleotides read TGTGCCAGCAGGCTTACCGGGACAGGGGCATATGAGCAGTACTTC. Its translation: CASRLTGTGAYEQYF.

V gene TRBV2 combines with J gene TRBJ2-2, with TRBD1 as a possible D gene (6 bases). With 5 bases removed from V and 5 bases from J, the gap between germline ends came to 12 bases. The CDR3 is 14 amino acids. The germline gives CDR1 SNHLY, CDR2 FYNNEI. This CDR3 is CASSNREKTGELFF. The CDR3 nucleotides are TGTGCCAGCAGTAACAGGGAGAAGACCGGGGAGCTGTTTTTT.

This chain uses TRBV19 with TRBJ1-4, with D uncertain. The CDR3 has 13 amino acids. Trimming stripped 1 base from V and 8 bases from J, with 8 bases between. Germline CDR1 is LNHDA and CDR2 is SQIVND (reference sequence). The CDR3 nucleotides are TGTGCCAGTAGTATAGTGAAACAGGAAAAACTGTTTTTT. As protein: CASSIVKQEKLFF.

In this sample, this clone turned up once. The chain is built from TRBV7-9 and TRBJ2-1; D is unclear. Between the trimmed V and J ends, which lost 2 bases and 7 bases, there was a span of 9 bases. Germline V CDR1 and CDR2: SEHNR, FQNEAQ (reference sequence). This CDR3 is 13 amino acids long. The CDR3 reads CASSLLDVNEQFF. The CDR3 nucleotides read TGTGCCAGCAGCTTACTAGATGTGAATGAGCAGTTCTTC. Complete variable domain (other parts from reference TRBV7-9 and TRBJ2-1): DTGVSQNPRHKITKRGQNVTFRCDPISEHNRLYWYRQTLGQGPEFLTYFQNEAQLEKSRLLSDRFSAERPKGSFSTLEIQRTEQGDSAMYLCASSLLDVNEQFFGPGTRLTVL.

The V and J genes are TRBV7-8 and TRBJ1-1; D call uncertain. CDR1 is SGHVS, CDR2 FQNEAQ, per germline. CDR3 size: 16 residues. V lost 1 base and J lost 3, with 15 bases in between. CDR3 DNA: TGTGCCAGCAGCTTAGGGCGGGTCGGGAGATACACTGAAGCTTTCTTT. Its protein product is CASSLGRVGRYTEAFF. The complete variable domain, with remaining parts taken from reference TRBV7-8 and TRBJ1-1, reads GAGVSQSPRYKVAKRGQDVALRCDPISGHVSLFWYQQALGQGPEFLTYFQNEAQLDKSGLPSDRFFAERPEGSVSTLKIQRTQQEDSAVYLCASSLGRVGRYTEAFFGQGTRLTVV.

This clone turned up a few times. This rearrangement joins TRBV28 to TRBJ2-7; 8 bases are shared with TRBD1. This CDR3 comprises 15 residues. Germline assignment: CDR1 MDHEN and CDR2 SYDVKM. V trimming: 4 bases; J trimming: 4 bases; junction bases outside the gene matches: 9. In nucleotides, the CDR3 is TGTGCCAGCAGTTCGGCCGGGACAGGTCGGTACGAGCAGTACTTC. Encoded protein: CASSSAGTGRYEQYF.

The J gene is TRBJ1-2, the V gene TRBV5-1; 8 bases agree with TRBD1. V was clipped by 2 bases and J by 8 bases; unmatched bases: 8. This CDR3 has 14 residues. The germline V gene has CDR1 SGHRS and CDR2 YFSETQ. The CDR3 DNA sequence: TGCGCCAGCAGCTTTGACAGGGGAATTGACGGCTACACCTTC. The encoded protein is CASSFDRGIDGYTF. Together with reference TRBV5-1 and TRBJ1-2, the CDR3 gives the full variable domain: KAGVTQTPRYLIKTRGQQVTLSCSPISGHRSVSWYQQTPGQGLQFLFEYFSETQRNKGNFPGRFSGRQFSNSRSEMNVSTLELGDSALYLCASSFDRGIDGYTFGSGTRLTVV.

CDR3 amino acids: CASSLAGGYSYNEQFF. The CDR3 nucleotides are TGTGCCAGCAGCTTAGCGGGAGGCTACTCCTACAATGAGCAGTTCTTC. The V and J genes are TRBV27 and TRBJ2-1; 10 positions match TRBD2. This CDR3 contains 16 residues. The germline CDR1 and CDR2 sequences are MNHEY and SMNVEV (reference sequence). V gave up 6 bases and J gave up 0 bases; unmatched junction bases: 5.

This clone was counted once. The chain employs TRBV7-8 and TRBJ1-2, with TRBD1 identical over 9 bases. The CDR3 length is 14 residues. CDR1 and CDR2 from the germline V gene are SGHVS and FQNEAQ. The ends lost 5 bases at V and 7 bases at J; junction bases unmatched: 8. CDR3 in DNA: TGTGCCAGCAGCCCCGGCCGGACAGGGGTTGGCTACACCTTC. Translation: CASSPGRTGVGYTF.

J is TRBJ2-3 and V is TRBV27; D might be TRBD2 (6 bases). This CDR3 has 17 amino acids. Trimming took off 6 bases at V and 0 bases at J, with 19 bases between the two ends. Looked up from germline, CDR1 is MNHEY and CDR2 is SMNVEV (reference sequence). The CDR3 coding sequence is TGTGCCAGCAGGGAGGGTTTCGGTGTAGGTAGCACAGATACGCAGTATTTT. It codes for CASREGFGVGSTDTQYF.

V usage is TRBV11-3 and J usage is TRBJ1-1; TRBD1 agrees at 8 bases. There are 17 residues in the CDR3. The germline gives CDR1 SGHNT, CDR2 YENEEA. V shed 0 bases and J 1 base; nucleotides not matched to a gene: 7. This CDR3 reads CASSLDRTGRQNTEAFF. CDR3 nucleotide sequence: TGTGCCAGCAGCTTAGATCGGACAGGGCGACAGAACACTGAAGCTTTCTTT.